A single sample is the source of the 27 T cell receptor beta chains below, sequenced in a study of OX40 agonist ivuxolimab in advanced cancers. The method was immunoSEQ multiplex PCR; TCRdb's version includes in-frame clones alone and lacks a portion of them. The sample records 95,000 to 100,000 clones, approximately 83% being singletons. Specimen: CD4+ or CD8+ T cells sorted from blood, collected in a trial of the OX40 agonist ivuxolimab. The receptors stem from an adult with an advanced solid tumor such as melanoma, head and neck, liver or kidney cancer.

This chain joins TRBV9 and TRBJ2-2, with D tentatively TRBD1 (5 bases). V lost 4 bases and J 0 bases, leaving 7 bases between the germline ends. The CDR3 sequence is 14 residues long. Germline V CDR1 and CDR2: SGDLS, YYNGEE. The CDR3 DNA follows: TGTGCCAGCAGCAGGGGCGCGAACACCGGGGAGCTGTTTTTT. Protein product: CASSRGANTGELFF.

The chain combines TRBV9 with TRBJ2-7, with 7 positions matching TRBD2. The CDR3 is made up of 15 amino acids. CDR1 is SGDLS and CDR2 is YYNGEE in the germline V gene. The junction had 5 bases not matched to a gene; V was cut back by 2 bases and J by 0 bases. As DNA, the CDR3 is TGTGCCAGCAGCGTCAGTGGGGGGGACTCCTACGAGCAGTACTTC. Translated: CASSVSGGDSYEQYF.

A single count supports this clone. The chain recombines TRBV5-6 with TRBJ1-2, with 9 bases lining up with TRBD1. This CDR3 region has 15 residues. J gave up 1 base and V 4 bases, and 5 bases lay outside the gene matches. Germline V gives CDR1 SGHDT, CDR2 YYEEEE. CDR3 DNA: TGTGCCAGCAGCACGACAGGGGGAGGTAACTATGGCTACACCTTC. Translated: CASSTTGGGNYGYTF.

The rearrangement joins TRBV12-5 to TRBJ2-7; D ambiguous. The germline gives CDR1 LGHNT, CDR2 FRNRAP. The length of the CDR3 is 12 residues. Trimming cost V 0 bases and J 5 bases, with 5 bases left between them. The DNA for the CDR3 is TGTGCTAGTGGTTTGGTAAGAAACGAGCAGTACTTC. This encodes CASGLVRNEQYF.

The chain uses TRBV5-1 and TRBJ2-1; a possible D gene is TRBD1 (5 bases). V was cut by 0 bases and J by 1 base, with 14 bases left in between. Germline CDR1 reads SGHRS; CDR2 reads YFSETQ. The CDR3 sequence is 17 residues long. As DNA, the CDR3 is TGCGCCAGCAGCTTGGGTTCGGCAGGGCCTTCCTACAATGAGCAGTTCTTC. Translating gives CASSLGSAGPSYNEQFF.

J is TRBJ2-5 and V is TRBV6-6, with no clear D. Germline-derived CDR1 and CDR2 are MNHNY and SVGAGI (reference sequence). Trimming removed 6 bases from V and 3 bases from J, with 2 bases in between. This CDR3 region has 10 residues. CDR3 bases: TGTGCCAGCAGGAAAGAGACCCAGTACTTC. Translation gives CASRKETQYF.

V and J are TRBV5-1 and TRBJ2-3; the match to TRBD2 covers 13 bases. With 4 bases clipped from V and 0 bases from J, the junction kept 5 bases outside the gene matches. Germline CDR1 and CDR2: SGHRS and YFSETQ. The CDR3 loop spans 17 amino acids. For the CDR3, the DNA is TGCGCCAGCAGCAGGACTAGCGGGGGTTCTAGCACAGATACGCAGTATTTT. Its translation is CASSRTSGGSSTDTQYF.

This chain uses TRBV11-2 with TRBJ1-2; TRBD1 matches at 8 bases. Unmatched junction bases numbered 6, after V lost 5 bases and J lost 7 bases. Per germline, CDR1 SGHAT and CDR2 FQNNGV. The CDR3 extends over 13 amino acids. The CDR3 nucleotides are TGTGCCAGCAGCCCTACAGGGGGAATTGGCTACACCTTC. Translating gives CASSPTGGIGYTF.

The rearrangement uses TRBV7-6 and TRBJ1-2, with 9 bases matching TRBD1. The germline V gene has CDR1 SGHVS and CDR2 FNYEAQ. This CDR3 region has 13 residues. Germline trimming cut 5 bases from V and 10 bases from J; bases unmatched to any gene: 8. This chain's CDR3 is CASSKGQGRDYTF. As DNA, the CDR3 is TGTGCCAGCAGCAAAGGACAGGGGAGAGACTACACCTTC.

V usage is TRBV6-5 and J usage is TRBJ2-1, with D perhaps TRBD2 (5 bases). Trimming pared 6 bases from V and 4 bases from J, leaving 16 bases between. The CDR3 runs to 15 residues. CDR1 is MNHEY and CDR2 is SVGAGI in the germline V gene. The CDR3 loop reads CASSNTELGYNEQFF. CDR3 coding DNA: TGTGCCAGCAGCAATACAGAACTAGGATACAATGAGCAGTTCTTC.

The chain joins TRBV28 to TRBJ1-3; D possibly corresponds to TRBD1 (6 bases). This CDR3 has 15 amino acids. Deletions cut 6 bases from V and 4 bases from J, with 16 bases between. Germline V gives CDR1 MDHEN, CDR2 SYDVKM. The CDR3 bases are TGTGCCAGCAGCGAATCGAACAGGGAAGGAAACACCATATATTTT. Translation gives CASSESNREGNTIYF.

The chain uses TRBV5-1 and TRBJ1-2; D unclear. Germline values: CDR1 SGHRS, CDR2 YFSETQ. The V end was cut by 4 bases, the J end by 7 bases, with 14 bases between. This CDR3 region has 13 residues. The CDR3 DNA sequence: TGCGCCAGCAGCCTAACCCGGGAGACTGGCTACACCTTC. It is translated as CASSLTRETGYTF.

V gene TRBV15 combines with J gene TRBJ1-1; D unclear. There are 16 residues in the CDR3. V lost 0 bases to trimming and J lost 0 bases, with 11 bases between them. CDR1 is LNHNV and CDR2 is YYDKDF in the germline V gene (reference sequence). The CDR3 is CATSRDLGNLNTEAFF. Written as DNA, the CDR3 is TGTGCCACCAGCAGAGATCTAGGGAACTTGAACACTGAAGCTTTCTTT.

The genes are TRBV19 and TRBJ2-2; 7 bases fit TRBD1. V trimming: 5 bases; J trimming: 6 bases; junction bases outside the gene matches: 6. The CDR3 has 14 amino acids. Germline lookup yields CDR1 LNHDA and CDR2 SQIVND (reference sequence). The CDR3 DNA sequence: TGTGCCAGTAGTCGGACAGGTGGGGCCGGGGAGCTGTTTTTT. Its translation: CASSRTGGAGELFF.

The rearrangement joins TRBV2 to TRBJ2-2; 7 positions agree with TRBD1. Germline V CDR1 and CDR2: SNHLY, FYNNEI. The CDR3 totals 14 residues. V shed 5 bases and J 1 base; nucleotides not matched to a gene: 1. CDR3 sequence reads: CASSRQGNTGELFF. The CDR3 DNA sequence: TGTGCCAGCAGTAGACAGGGGAACACCGGGGAGCTGTTTTTT.

This clone was seen only once. The chain has TRBV11-3 and TRBJ2-5; D remains unclear. The CDR3 runs to 13 residues. The germline V gene has CDR1 SGHNT and CDR2 YENEEA. Trimming stripped 2 bases from V and 1 base from J, with 5 bases between. Written as DNA, the CDR3 is TGTGCCAGCAGCTTATCAGTCCAAGAGACCCAGTACTTC. Residues: CASSLSVQETQYF. Complete variable domain (other parts from reference TRBV11-3 and TRBJ2-5): EAGVVQSPRYKIIEKKQPVAFWCNPISGHNTLYWYLQNLGQGPELLIRYENEEAVDDSQLPKDRFSAERLKGVDSTLKIQPAELGDSAVYLCASSLSVQETQYFGPGTRLLVL.

V gene TRBV11-1 combines with J gene TRBJ2-2; TRBD1 or TRBD2 may be the D gene (5 bases each). The CDR3 is made up of 15 amino acids. Germline values: CDR1 SGHAT, CDR2 FQDESV (reference sequence). V was pared by 2 bases and J by 7 bases, with 14 bases between. Written as DNA, the CDR3 is TGTGCCAGCAGCTTATTGAGGGGAAGCGGCGGGGAGCTGTTTTTT. Translated: CASSLLRGSGGELFF.

Only a few counts were recorded for this clone. This chain uses TRBV15 with TRBJ2-1; TRBD2 is a possible D gene (6 bases). CDR3 length: 15 amino acids. CDR1 LNHNV and CDR2 YYDKDF come from the germline V gene (reference sequence). V was trimmed by 5 bases and J by 6 bases, leaving 17 bases between them. The CDR3 DNA follows: TGTGCCACCAGCCGGCGCTCCGGGAGCTTCAATGAGCAGTTCTTC. Its protein product is CATSRRSGSFNEQFF.

This clone was seen ten or more times. The V and J genes are TRBV19 and TRBJ1-2, with unresolved D. V gave up 6 bases and J gave up 8 bases, with 7 bases separating them. From germline, CDR1 is LNHDA and CDR2 SQIVND (reference sequence). The CDR3 totals 10 residues. In DNA form, the CDR3 reads TGTGCCAGTAGAAAGGACGGCTACACCTTC. Protein: CASRKDGYTF.

The CDR3 reads CASLRDRGEKLFF. Here the CDR3 DNA reads TGTGCCAGCCTCCGGGACAGGGGTGAAAAACTGTTTTTT. This chain joins TRBV6-5 and TRBJ1-4; 10 nucleotides line up with TRBD1. CDR3 length equals 13 residues. V was pared by 8 bases and J by 7 bases, with 4 bases of the junction left unmatched. Germline lookup yields CDR1 MNHEY and CDR2 SVGAGI.

The CDR3 DNA is TGTGCCAGCAGTTTTGGGGGGGCGGCCTATGAAAAACTGTTTTTT. This sequence encodes CASSFGGAAYEKLFF. The rearrangement joins TRBV28 to TRBJ1-4, with a weak D call TRBD1 (6 bases). Germline CDR1 reads MDHEN; CDR2 reads SYDVKM. This CDR3 has 15 amino acids. With 3 bases removed from V and 6 bases from J, the gap between germline ends came to 14 bases.

V and J are TRBV7-2 and TRBJ2-7; possibly TRBD1 or TRBD2 for D (5 bases each). Germline V lookup: CDR1 SGHTA, CDR2 FQGNSA. The CDR3 contains 15 residues. Trimming pared 1 base from V and 3 bases from J, leaving 13 bases between. The CDR3 protein is CASSLGQGPFYEQYF. CDR3 bases: TGTGCCAGCAGCTTAGGGCAGGGACCATTCTACGAGCAGTACTTC.

About this clone itself: The sample has other DNA sequences that encode this CDR3 too. V is TRBV11-2 and J is TRBJ2-3; D call uncertain. The CDR3 sequence is 13 residues long. Germline V gene data show CDR1 as SGHAT and CDR2 as FQNNGV. V lost 1 base and J lost 4, with 6 bases in between. The CDR3: CASSLAGADTQYF. The CDR3 DNA follows: TGTGCCAGCAGCTTAGCTGGGGCAGATACGCAGTATTTT.

The V call is TRBV10-2, the J call TRBJ1-5; 10 bases agree with TRBD1. CDR1 is WSHSY, CDR2 SAAADI, per germline. With 4 bases clipped from V and 0 bases from J, the junction kept 9 bases outside the gene matches. The CDR3 sequence is 18 residues long. Written as DNA, the CDR3 is TGCGCCAGCAGTGCGACAGGGGGCGATTTTCTTAGCAATCAGCCCCAGCATTTT. Amino acids: CASSATGGDFLSNQPQHF.

The chain is built from TRBV7-3 and TRBJ2-5; D is tentatively TRBD1 or TRBD2 (5 bases each). Trimming shortened V by 5 bases and J by 2 bases, and 15 bases separated the two germline ends. The CDR3 length is 15 residues. Germline V gene data show CDR1 as SGHTA and CDR2 as FQGTGA. The CDR3 region is CASSRTGALQETQYF. The CDR3 DNA is TGTGCCAGCAGCCGGACCGGGGCTTTGCAAGAGACCCAGTACTTC.

The V gene is TRBV19, the J gene TRBJ2-5; D may match TRBD1 or TRBD2 (6 bases each). Germline V gives CDR1 LNHDA, CDR2 SQIVND (reference sequence). The CDR3 sequence is 16 residues long. V lost 5 bases to trimming and J lost 5 bases, with 21 bases between them. CDR3 sequence reads: CASSGRGGLREETQYF. Here the CDR3 DNA reads TGTGCCAGTAGTGGTAGAGGGGGGCTGAGAGAGGAGACCCAGTACTTC.

J is TRBJ1-6 and V is TRBV2, with D possibly matching TRBD1 (6 bases). The V gene lost 3 bases and the J gene lost 6 bases, with 12 bases spanning the gap. This CDR3 spans 15 amino acids. Germline V gene sequence: CDR1 SNHLY, CDR2 FYNNEI. This CDR3 is CASSERGMGNSPLHF. In nucleotides, the CDR3 is TGTGCCAGCAGTGAGAGGGGGATGGGTAATTCACCCCTCCACTTT.